The 9 T cell receptor beta chains reported below all come from one sample, sequenced in a study of beta chain features in type 1 diabetes. Which antigens these TCRs recognize remains unknown. General study findings and limits: Moderate but significant shortening of TCRB CDR3s was recorded in all four CD4+ subsets from Type 1 diabetes patients.

Expressed TCRB transcripts were sequenced because the isolated RNA had all been reverse transcribed beforehand. Using immunoSEQ multiplex PCR, the repertoire was profiled, and TCRdb retains in-frame clones only, with some absent. The data contain 95,000 to 150,000 clones, about a sixth of them singletons. Material for sequencing was central memory CD4+ T cells from blood. Source of these receptors: a man aged 25 to 45 with type 1 diabetes.

Relative to its sample, this clone is medium-sized. V and J are TRBV7-9 and TRBJ1-4; D not resolved. The CDR3 spans 12 residues. Germline V CDR1 and CDR2: SEHNR, FQNEAQ (reference sequence). V was shortened by 6 bases and J by 5 bases, with 7 bases between the two germline ends. CDR3 residues: CASRGWNEKLFF. The CDR3 nucleotides are TGTGCCAGCAGAGGGTGGAATGAAAAACTGTTTTTT. The complete variable domain, with remaining parts taken from reference TRBV7-9 and TRBJ1-4, reads DTGVSQNPRHKITKRGQNVTFRCDPISEHNRLYWYRQTLGQGPEFLTYFQNEAQLEKSRLLSDRFSAERPKGSFSTLEIQRTEQGDSAMYLCASRGWNEKLFFGSGTQLSVL.

This clone was seen a few times. The rearrangement links TRBV29-1 to TRBJ1-4, with D maybe TRBD1 (5 bases). CDR3 length equals 14 residues. Germline CDR1 SQVTM, CDR2 ANQGSEA. V lost 6 bases and J 3 bases, leaving 14 bases between the germline ends. The CDR3 reads CSVGRRSANEKLFF. In DNA, the CDR3 is TGCAGCGTGGGACGACGAAGCGCTAATGAAAAACTGTTTTTT.

The CDR3 reads CASSLGGTDNQPQHF. CDR3 coding DNA: TGCGCCAGCAGCTTGGGTGGGACGGATAATCAGCCCCAGCATTTT. The rearrangement links TRBV5-1 to TRBJ1-5; tentative D call: TRBD1 (5 bases). The germline V gene encodes CDR1 SGHRS and CDR2 YFSETQ. V lost 0 bases and J 4 bases, leaving 11 bases between the germline ends. This CDR3 has 15 amino acids. The full variable domain, rest sourced from reference TRBV5-1 and TRBJ1-5, is KAGVTQTPRYLIKTRGQQVTLSCSPISGHRSVSWYQQTPGQGLQFLFEYFSETQRNKGNFPGRFSGRQFSNSRSEMNVSTLELGDSALYLCASSLGGTDNQPQHFGDGTRLSIL.

The gene calls are TRBV7-9 and TRBJ2-7, with TRBD2 matching over 9 bases. Per the germline V gene, CDR1 is SEHNR and CDR2 is FQNEAQ (reference sequence). CDR3 length: 15 amino acids. V gave up 5 bases and J gave up 5 bases; unmatched junction bases: 10. CDR3 sequence: CASSGSGTSIDEQYF. DNA of the CDR3: TGTGCCAGCAGCGGCTCCGGGACTAGCATCGACGAGCAGTACTTC. Complete variable domain (other parts from reference TRBV7-9 and TRBJ2-7): DTGVSQNPRHKITKRGQNVTFRCDPISEHNRLYWYRQTLGQGPEFLTYFQNEAQLEKSRLLSDRFSAERPKGSFSTLEIQRTEQGDSAMYLCASSGSGTSIDEQYFGPGTRLTVT.

The genes are TRBV18 and TRBJ2-6; weak D call: TRBD2 (6 bases). The V end was cut by 2 bases, the J end by 2 bases, with 10 bases between. The CDR3 is 16 residues long. The V gene's germline CDR1 is KGHSH and CDR2 LQKENI. The CDR3 DNA sequence: TGTGCCAGCTCACCAAACGGGGGTGCTGGGGCCAACGTCCTGACTTTC. Translation gives CASSPNGGAGANVLTF.

V is TRBV14 and J is TRBJ2-1; TRBD1 aligns across 7 bases. Trimming removed 4 bases from V and 6 bases from J; junction bases left unmatched: 6. This CDR3 is 14 amino acids long. Per germline, CDR1 SGHDN and CDR2 FVKESK. Here the CDR3 reads CASSLRQGRNEQFF. The CDR3 DNA reads TGTGCCAGCAGCCTGCGACAGGGCCGCAATGAGCAGTTCTTC.

This clone was picked up a small number of times. J is TRBJ2-3 and V is TRBV7-3; 8 bases are a match to TRBD1. The CDR3 sequence is 17 residues long. The junction had 13 bases not matched to a gene; V was cut back by 5 bases and J by 3 bases. Per the germline V gene, CDR1 is SGHTA and CDR2 is FQGTGA. The DNA of the CDR3 is TGTGCCAGCAGCCCTCAGGGGGCAGCCTCTTGGACAGATACGCAGTATTTT. It codes for CASSPQGAASWTDTQYF.

On this clone itself: In the same sample, other DNA sequences code for this CDR3. This sequence joins TRBV5-4 and TRBJ1-6; D not resolved. CDR3 length: 15 residues. The germline V gene encodes CDR1 SGHNT and CDR2 YYREEE (reference sequence). V dropped 2 bases and J dropped 7 bases, with 13 bases sitting between them. CDR3 residues: CASSFLSGSNSPLHF. CDR3 sequence (DNA): TGTGCCAGCAGCTTTCTATCGGGTTCCAATTCACCCCTCCACTTT. Full variable domain (outside the CDR3, taken from reference TRBV5-4 and TRBJ1-6): ETGVTQSPTHLIKTRGQQVTLRCSSQSGHNTVSWYQQALGQGPQFIFQYYREEENGRGNFPPRFSGLQFPNYSSELNVNALELDDSALYLCASSFLSGSNSPLHFGNGTRLTVT.

This clone was picked up one time. The chain has TRBV4-3 and TRBJ2-3; TRBD2 matches 12 bases. CDR3 size: 14 residues. V was clipped by 5 bases and J by 9 bases; unmatched bases: 6. Germline V lookup: CDR1 LGHNA, CDR2 YSLEER. The CDR3 nucleotides read TGCGCCAGCAGCTCACTAGCGGGGGGAGACACGCAGTATTTT. Protein: CASSSLAGGDTQYF.